The 14 T cell receptor beta chains given below trace back to one sample, sequenced in a study of regulatory T cells in long-lasting Graves disease (dated by TCRdb to the early 2020s). The library was made by multiplex PCR. Sequencing instrument: Illumina HiSeq 4000. CDR3 regions were amplified by Arm-PCR with iRepertoire HTBI primers to construct TCR beta libraries. TCRdb cleaned the public reads at Q25 with fastp, built clones with MiXCR and kept in-frame beta chains. Rows with one shared CDR3 protein collapse into an entry with the most common genes and DNA. In all, the sample holds under 250,000 distinct CDR3 sequences, and 20% to 25% of those were seen once. Of the sample, 11% to 15% falls within the top ten clones. Interpreted using the paper, the time point label stands for: newly diagnosed GD, antithyroid drugs for less than 3 months. For both TCR sequencing and RNA sequencing, RNA was extracted from PBMCs using TRIzol.

Sequencing was performed on peripheral blood mononuclear cells (PBMCs), taken at new diagnosis, from a patient treated with antithyroid drugs. The origin of the receptors is a female donor with Graves disease.

This clonotype was picked up many times. This chain links TRBV5-1 with TRBJ2-7; 7 nucleotides agree with TRBD1. Looked up from germline, CDR1 is SGHRS and CDR2 is YFSETQ. The junction had 5 bases not matched to a gene; V was cut back by 2 bases and J by 6 bases. The CDR3 spans 13 residues. In DNA, the CDR3 is TGCGCCAGCAGCTTATTACAGGGGCGCGAGCAGTACTTC. Translated, it gives CASSLLQGREQYF.

A remark on this clonotype: With a far larger clone one base away, a read error is the likely cause. The rearrangement joins TRBV12-3 or TRBV12-4 to TRBJ2-3; 9 bases match TRBD1. The closer fit of TRBJ1-1 to the DNA end suggests the J call may be wrong. The CDR3 consists of 17 residues. The CDR3 DNA reads TGTGCCAGCAGTTCCGCCGGGACAGGGACTCTGAACGCTGAAGCTTTCTTT. Translated: CASSSAGTGTLNAEAFF.

Ten or more counts support this clonotype. This chain joins TRBV6-2 or TRBV6-3 and TRBJ2-7, with TRBD1 matching over 7 bases. Trimming at V came to 10 bases and at J to 3 bases, leaving 6 bases not matched to a gene. This CDR3 contains 12 residues. CDR1 and CDR2 from the germline V gene are MNHEY and SVGEGT. CDR3 bases: TGTGCCACCTTGGACAGGAACTACGAGCAGTACTTC. Translated, it gives CATLDRNYEQYF.

This clonotype came up many times. The chain joins TRBV11-3 to TRBJ2-1, with D hard to call. Trimming took off 5 bases at V and 1 base at J, with 12 bases between the two ends. The CDR3 consists of 15 residues. Germline CDR1 is SGHNT and CDR2 is YENEEA. In nucleotides, the CDR3 is TGTGCCAGCAGCCCCGGAGTTAGGTCCTACAATGAGCAGTTCTTC. Translation gives CASSPGVRSYNEQFF.

This clonotype occurred many times. The chain couples TRBV2 to TRBJ2-3; no clear D gene. This CDR3 has 13 residues. Germline V gene data show CDR1 as SNHLY and CDR2 as FYNNEI. Trimming stripped 8 bases from V and 5 bases from J, with 14 bases between. CDR3 in amino acids: CASHGFTGDTQYF. The DNA for the CDR3 is TGTGCCAGCCACGGTTTTACTGGAGATACGCAGTATTTT.

This clonotype was seen at least ten times. The J gene is TRBJ2-2, the V gene TRBV6-1; 7 bases match TRBD1. The CDR3 spans 14 residues. CDR1 is MNHNS, CDR2 SASEGT, per germline. V lost 8 bases to trimming and J lost 0 bases; unmatched junction nucleotides: 3. The chain's CDR3 is CASGQAANTGELFF. The CDR3 region has the DNA TGTGCCAGCGGACAGGCCGCGAACACCGGGGAGCTGTTTTTT.

This clonotype was counted ten times or more. V and J are TRBV2 and TRBJ1-5; D not certain. The CDR3 sequence is 14 residues long. Trimming stripped 6 bases from V and 7 bases from J, with 16 bases between. Germline V gene lookup returns CDR1 SNHLY and CDR2 FYNNEI. DNA for the CDR3: TGTGCCAGCAGCAATACATGGGGTGAGCAGCCCCAGCATTTT. Protein product: CASSNTWGEQPQHF.

At least ten counts were recorded for this clonotype. The chain combines TRBV4-2 with TRBJ1-6; 7 bases align to TRBD1. Germline CDR1 LGHNA, CDR2 YNFKEQ. The CDR3 covers 13 residues. J gave up 7 bases and V 7 bases, and 4 bases lay outside the gene matches. The CDR3 nucleotides are TGTGCCAGCAAAGACAGGGAGAATTCACCCCTCCACTTT. Translated: CASKDRENSPLHF.

This clonotype was found many times. The rearrangement uses TRBV5-1 and TRBJ1-1, with D perhaps TRBD1 (6 bases). The CDR3 runs to 14 residues. Germline CDR1 and CDR2: SGHRS and YFSETQ. Trimming shortened V by 5 bases and J by 8 bases, and 19 bases separated the two germline ends. The CDR3 DNA follows: TGCGCCAGCAGTCAAGGGGACACTCCTGGGGAAGCTTTCTTT. This translates into CASSQGDTPGEAFF.

CDR3: CASSLVTSGRLRELFF. In DNA form, the CDR3 reads TGTGCCAGCAGCTTAGTTACTAGCGGGAGACTCCGGGAGCTGTTTTTT. This chain connects TRBV11-2 to TRBJ2-2; 11 nucleotides align to TRBD2. The J segment lost 9 bases and the V segment lost 1 base, leaving 7 bases of the junction unmatched. Per the germline V gene, CDR1 is SGHAT and CDR2 is FQNNGV. CDR3 size: 16 residues. Variable domain in full (rest from reference TRBV11-2 and TRBJ2-2): EAGVAQSPRYKIIEKRQSVAFWCNPISGHATLYWYQQILGQGPKLLIQFQNNGVVDDSQLPKDRFSAERLKGVDSTLKIQPAKLEDSAVYLCASSLVTSGRLRELFFGEGSRLTVL.

Many counts were recorded for this clonotype. The chain carries TRBV3-1 and TRBJ2-6, with 8 bases lining up with TRBD1. The CDR3 extends over 17 amino acids. V was clipped by 4 bases and J by 0 bases; unmatched bases: 5. Germline CDR1 reads LGHDT; CDR2 reads YNNKEL (reference sequence). The CDR3: CASSLGQGFSGANVLTF. As DNA, the CDR3 is TGTGCCAGCAGCCTCGGACAGGGATTCTCTGGGGCCAACGTCCTGACTTTC.

In this sample, this clonotype turned up many times. V usage is TRBV2 and J usage is TRBJ1-3; D might be TRBD1 (6 bases). This CDR3 has 15 amino acids. Per the germline V gene, CDR1 is SNHLY and CDR2 is FYNNEI. V dropped 6 bases and J dropped 0 bases, with 12 bases sitting between them. CDR3 sequence reads: CASREGQSSGNTIYF. CDR3 sequence (DNA): TGTGCCAGCAGAGAGGGACAAAGCTCTGGAAACACCATATATTTT.

This clonotype was counted many times. V and J are TRBV6-2 or TRBV6-3 and TRBJ2-3; TRBD1 matches 8 bases. The germline V gene encodes CDR1 MNHEY and CDR2 SVGEGT. After removal of 2 bases from V and 3 bases from J, the junction contained 1 base not matched to a gene. The CDR3 length is 14 residues. This CDR3 reads CASSYRDRTDTQYF. CDR3 DNA: TGTGCCAGCAGTTACAGGGACAGGACAGATACGCAGTATTTT.

This clonotype was counted at least ten times. V gene TRBV20-1 combines with J gene TRBJ2-3; D assignment may be TRBD1 or TRBD2 (7 bases each). This CDR3 is built from 15 residues. V lost 0 bases and J lost 5, with 15 bases in between. The germline V gene has CDR1 DFQATT and CDR2 SNEGSKA (reference sequence). As DNA, the CDR3 is TGCAGTGCTAGAGATGAGGGCAGGGGGGGAGATACGCAGTATTTT. Encoded protein: CSARDEGRGGDTQYF.